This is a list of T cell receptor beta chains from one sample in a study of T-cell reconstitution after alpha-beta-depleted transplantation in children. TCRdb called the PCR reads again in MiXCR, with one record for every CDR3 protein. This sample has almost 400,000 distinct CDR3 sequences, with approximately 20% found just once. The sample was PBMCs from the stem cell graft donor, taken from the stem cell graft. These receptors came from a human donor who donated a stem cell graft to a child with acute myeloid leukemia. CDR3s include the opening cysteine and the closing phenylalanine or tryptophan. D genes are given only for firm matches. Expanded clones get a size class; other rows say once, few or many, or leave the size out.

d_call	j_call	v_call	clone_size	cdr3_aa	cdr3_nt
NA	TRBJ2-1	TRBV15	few	CATSREQGYHEQFF	TGTGCCACCAGCAGGGAACAGGGCTATCATGAGCAGTTCTTC
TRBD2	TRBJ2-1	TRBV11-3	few	CASSGGRGEQFF	TGTGCCAGTAGCGGGGGGAGGGGAGAGCAGTTCTTC
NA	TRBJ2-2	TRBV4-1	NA	CASSQDGIGQYTGELFF	TGCGCCAGCAGCCAAGATGGGATCGGACAGTACACCGGGGAGCTGTTTTTT
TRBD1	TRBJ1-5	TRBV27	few	CASSPGQGVQPQHF	TGTGCCAGCAGTCCAGGACAGGGAGTTCAGCCCCAGCATTTT
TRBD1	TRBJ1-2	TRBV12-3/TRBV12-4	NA	CASSLVQGENYGYTF	TGTGCCAGCAGTTTAGTGCAGGGGGAAAACTATGGCTACACCTTC
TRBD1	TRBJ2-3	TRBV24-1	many	CATSDLDRDTDTQYF	TGTGCCACCAGTGATCTCGACAGGGACACAGATACGCAGTATTTT
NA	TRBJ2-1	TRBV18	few	CASSATSAPNEQFF	TGTGCCAGCTCAGCGACTAGTGCTCCCAATGAGCAGTTCTTC
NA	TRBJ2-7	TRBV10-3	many	CAISESTDSYGEQYF	TGTGCCATCAGTGAGTCTACGGACAGCTACGGCGAGCAGTACTTC
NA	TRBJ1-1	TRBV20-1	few	CSARAFAEAFF	TGCAGTGCTAGAGCGTTCGCTGAAGCTTTCTTT
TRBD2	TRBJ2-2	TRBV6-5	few	CASSTSGSTGELFF	TGTGCCAGCAGTACTAGCGGGAGCACCGGGGAGCTGTTTTTT
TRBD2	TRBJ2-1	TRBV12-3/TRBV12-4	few	CASSPTSGSLGEQFF	TGTGCCAGCAGTCCGACTAGCGGGAGTTTGGGCGAGCAGTTCTTC
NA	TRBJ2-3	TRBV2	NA	CASRAAGNLPTDTQYF	TGTGCCAGCAGGGCCGCTGGTAATCTCCCCACAGATACGCAGTATTTT
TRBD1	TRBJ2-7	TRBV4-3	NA	CASSQDLNAATGWKEQYF	TGCGCCAGCAGCCAAGATCTGAACGCCGCGACAGGGTGGAAAGAGCAGTACTTC
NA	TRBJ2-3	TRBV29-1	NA	CSSGGSPSTDTQYF	TGCAGCTCTGGGGGTTCGCCTAGCACAGATACGCAGTATTTT
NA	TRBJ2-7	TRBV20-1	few	CSARDHRNEQYF	TGCAGTGCTAGAGATCACCGCAACGAGCAGTACTTC
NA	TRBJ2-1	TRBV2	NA	CASFSGSYNEQFF	TGTGCCAGTTTTTCAGGCTCCTACAATGAGCAGTTCTTC
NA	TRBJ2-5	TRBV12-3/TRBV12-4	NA	CASSPLGSPSGSQYF	TGTGCCAGCAGTCCTCTCGGCAGCCCCTCGGGGAGCCAGTACTTC
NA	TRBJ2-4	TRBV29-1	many	CSVKTGEKLQYF	TGCAGCGTTAAGACGGGGGAGAAACTTCAGTACTTC
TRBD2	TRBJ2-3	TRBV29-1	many	CSVETSGGLYTQYF	TGCAGCGTTGAGACTAGCGGGGGGCTCTATACGCAGTATTTT
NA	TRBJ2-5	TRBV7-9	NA	CASSPRGASGETQYF	TGTGCCAGCAGCCCCCGGGGGGCTAGCGGAGAGACCCAGTACTTC
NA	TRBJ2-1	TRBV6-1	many	CASSRTGRDAEQFF	TGTGCCAGCAGTCGGACCGGCCGAGATGCTGAGCAGTTCTTC
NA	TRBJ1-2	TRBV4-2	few	CASSQDLNNYGYTF	TGTGCCAGCAGCCAAGATCTAAATAACTATGGCTACACCTTC
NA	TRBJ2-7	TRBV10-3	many	CAISAGGLEQYF	TGTGCCATCAGTGCCGGGGGGCTCGAGCAGTACTTC
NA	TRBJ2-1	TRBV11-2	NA	CAGSFQRTSYNEQFF	TGTGCCGGCAGCTTTCAGCGGACCTCCTACAATGAGCAGTTCTTC
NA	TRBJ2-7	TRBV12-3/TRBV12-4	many	CASSFRGTVSSYEQYF	TGTGCCAGCAGTTTCCGCGGGACCGTCAGCTCCTACGAGCAGTACTTC
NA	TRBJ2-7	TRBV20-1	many	CSATPPGVNYEQYF	TGCAGTGCTACCCCCCCGGGAGTCAACTACGAGCAGTACTTC
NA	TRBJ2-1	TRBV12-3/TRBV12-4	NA	CASRPTGNEQFF	TGTGCCAGCAGACCGACAGGCAATGAGCAGTTCTTC
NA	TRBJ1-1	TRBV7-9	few	CASSLAQDNWAAFF	TGTGCCAGCAGCTTAGCCCAGGACAATTGGGCGGCTTTCTTT
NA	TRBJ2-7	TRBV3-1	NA	CASSHSVLAGEQYF	TGTGCCAGCAGCCATAGCGTTCTGGCGGGCGAGCAGTACTTC
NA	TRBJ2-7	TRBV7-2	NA	CASRLEGGFYEQYF	TGTGCCAGCAGATTAGAGGGGGGGTTCTACGAGCAGTACTTC
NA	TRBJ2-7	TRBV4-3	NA	CASSQVFRAHYEQYF	TGCGCCAGCAGCCAAGTATTCCGGGCACACTACGAGCAGTACTTC
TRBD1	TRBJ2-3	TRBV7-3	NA	CASSWGQRPSTDTQYF	TGTGCCAGCAGCTGGGGACAGCGACCTAGCACAGATACGCAGTATTTT
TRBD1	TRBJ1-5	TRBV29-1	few	CSVSTGGVDQPQHF	TGCAGCGTCTCGACAGGGGGTGTTGATCAGCCCCAGCATTTT
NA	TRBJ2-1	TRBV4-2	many	CASSQDIGYNEQFF	TGTGCCAGCAGCCAAGACATCGGTTACAATGAGCAGTTCTTC
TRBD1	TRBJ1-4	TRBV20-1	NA	CSARPQLTGEDEKLFF	TGCAGTGCTAGACCTCAGTTGACAGGGGAGGATGAAAAACTGTTTTTT
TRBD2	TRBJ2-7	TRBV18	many	CASSPTGLAMYEQYF	TGTGCCAGCTCACCAACGGGACTAGCTATGTACGAGCAGTACTTC
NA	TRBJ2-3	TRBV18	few	CASSRPITTVRTDTQYF	TGTGCCAGCTCACGGCCGATAACGACGGTACGCACAGATACGCAGTATTTT
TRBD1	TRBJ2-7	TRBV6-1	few	CASLRPGTVTYEQYF	TGTGCCAGCTTACGACCCGGGACAGTAACCTACGAGCAGTACTTC
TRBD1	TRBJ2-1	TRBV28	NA	CASKGQTPYNEQFF	TGTGCCAGCAAGGGACAGACGCCGTACAATGAGCAGTTCTTC
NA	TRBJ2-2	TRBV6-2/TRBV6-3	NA	CASSYVLTGELFF	TGTGCCAGCAGTTACGTCCTCACCGGGGAGCTGTTTTTT
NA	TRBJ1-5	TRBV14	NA	CASSQDSQPQHF	TGTGCCAGCAGCCAAGATTCCCAGCCCCAGCATTTT
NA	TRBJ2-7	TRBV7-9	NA	CASRAEGEQYF	TGTGCCAGCAGGGCCGAAGGCGAGCAGTACTTC
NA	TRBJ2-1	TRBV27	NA	CASSFFDFVHNEQFF	TGTGCCAGCAGTTTTTTCGACTTTGTACACAATGAGCAGTTCTTC
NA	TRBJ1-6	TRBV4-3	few	CASSQESRSYNSPLHF	TGCGCCAGCAGCCAAGAGTCGCGCTCCTATAATTCACCCCTCCACTTT
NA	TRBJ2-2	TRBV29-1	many	CSVDTGELFF	TGCAGCGTTGACACCGGGGAGCTGTTTTTT
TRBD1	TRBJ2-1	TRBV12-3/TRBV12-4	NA	CASRQRDRENEQFF	TGTGCCAGCAGGCAAAGGGACAGGGAGAATGAGCAGTTCTTC
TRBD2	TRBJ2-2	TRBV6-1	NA	CASTPTSGRSGTGELFF	TGTGCCAGCACGCCGACTAGCGGGAGGTCGGGCACCGGGGAGCTGTTTTTT
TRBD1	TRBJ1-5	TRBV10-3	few	CAISEGGQGRKPQHF	TGTGCCATCAGTGAAGGTGGACAGGGACGAAAGCCCCAGCATTTT
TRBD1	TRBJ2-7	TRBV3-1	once	CASSQGGQRGPYEQYF	TGTGCCAGCAGCCAAGGGGGACAGAGGGGACCCTACGAGCAGTACTTC
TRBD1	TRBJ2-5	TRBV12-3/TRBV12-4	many	CASSRQGQETQYF	TGTGCCAGCAGTCGACAGGGCCAAGAGACCCAGTACTTC
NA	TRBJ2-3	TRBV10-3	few	CAISESGSVKATQYF	TGTGCCATCAGTGAGTCAGGTTCTGTCAAAGCTACGCAGTATTTT
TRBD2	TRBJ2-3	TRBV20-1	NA	CSASQGLASIAQYF	TGCAGTGCTAGTCAAGGACTAGCCTCCATCGCGCAGTATTTT
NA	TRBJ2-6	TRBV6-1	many	CASSATQGRANVLTF	TGTGCCAGCAGTGCCACACAGGGAAGGGCCAACGTCCTGACTTTC
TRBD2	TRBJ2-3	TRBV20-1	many	CSIRTSGRTPADTQYF	TGCAGCATCAGAACTAGCGGGAGAACGCCGGCAGATACGCAGTATTTT
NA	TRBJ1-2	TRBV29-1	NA	CSVADYGYTF	TGCAGCGTTGCAGACTATGGCTACACCTTC